Listed here are 12 T cell receptor beta chains from one sample, sequenced in a study of radiation and T cells in renal cell carcinoma. The assay was immunoSEQ multiplex PCR, and TCRdb's table has in-frame clones only and misses some. Of approximately 90,000 clones listed, just under 85% are singletons. Specified time point: blood 4 weeks post-SBRT, at nephrectomy. Treatment of the sample: 15 Gy SBRT to primary tumor, nephrectomy 4 weeks later. Here the sequenced sample was blood, taken from a patient whose treatment included radiotherapy and nephrectomy. The receptors here all came from a man aged 45-60 years with renal cell carcinoma.

A remark on this clone: The junction shows a germline mismatch at one end, possibly a read error. The chain links TRBV7-9 to TRBJ1-6, with D unclear. This CDR3 comprises 14 residues. From germline, CDR1 is SEHNR and CDR2 FQNEAQ (reference sequence). The CDR3 loop reads CASSVYMAGSSLHF. CDR3 coding DNA: TGTGCCAGCAGCGTCTATATGGCGGGTTCATCCCTCCACTTT.

The V call is TRBV30, the J call TRBJ1-5; 8 bases fit TRBD1. With V trimmed by 1 base and J by 6 bases, 5 bases remained unmatched. This CDR3 is 14 amino acids long. Germline CDR1 is GTSNPN and CDR2 is SVGIG (reference sequence). CDR3 sequence (DNA): TGTGCCTGGAGTGGACAGGGGATATTTCAGCCCCAGCATTTT. This sequence encodes CAWSGQGIFQPQHF.

The chain has TRBV2 and TRBJ2-3; TRBD2 might be the D (6 bases). This CDR3 comprises 18 residues. Germline CDR1 reads SNHLY; CDR2 reads FYNNEI. The germline V and J ends were trimmed by 1 base and 0 bases, with 17 bases remaining between them. Here the CDR3 reads CASSEGKGLPQSTDTQYF. DNA for the CDR3: TGTGCCAGCAGTGAAGGGAAGGGACTCCCCCAAAGCACAGATACGCAGTATTTT. The whole variable domain, filled in from reference TRBV2 and TRBJ2-3, reads EPEVTQTPSHQVTQMGQEVILRCVPISNHLYFYWYRQILGQKVEFLVSFYNNEISEKSEIFDDQFSVERPDGSNFTLKIRSTKLEDSAMYFCASSEGKGLPQSTDTQYFGPGTRLTVL.

The rearrangement uses TRBV18 and TRBJ2-7; the match to TRBD2 covers 10 bases. CDR3 length: 15 residues. Germline V gene data show CDR1 as KGHSH and CDR2 as LQKENI. Germline trimming cut 3 bases from V and 5 bases from J; bases unmatched to any gene: 7. For the CDR3, the DNA is TGTGCCAGCTCACCGCGAGCGGGAGGGCCCAACGAGCAGTACTTC. This gives the protein CASSPRAGGPNEQYF.

This sequence joins TRBV6-5 and TRBJ2-2, with 7 positions matching TRBD2. This CDR3 is 15 amino acids long. Germline loops: CDR1 MNHEY, CDR2 SVGAGI. V shed 2 bases and J 2 bases; nucleotides not matched to a gene: 2. Here the CDR3 reads CASSYRTSNTGELFF. CDR3 nucleotides: TGTGCCAGCAGTTACAGGACTAGTAACACCGGGGAGCTGTTTTTT.

V gene TRBV5-4 combines with J gene TRBJ1-5; 10 bases map to TRBD1. The length of the CDR3 is 17 residues. Unmatched junction bases numbered 12, after V lost 4 bases and J lost 5 bases. CDR1 is SGHNT and CDR2 is YYREEE in the germline V gene (reference sequence). CDR3 loop: CASSPGNPGQGHQPQHF. CDR3 sequence (DNA): TGTGCCAGCAGCCCGGGAAATCCGGGACAGGGGCATCAGCCCCAGCATTTT.

CDR3 bases: TGTGCCAGCAGCTTAGGTTCGACAGATAACACTGAAGCTTTCTTT. Its protein product is CASSLGSTDNTEAFF. V is TRBV7-9 and J is TRBJ1-1; TRBD1 might be the D (5 bases). The CDR3 consists of 15 residues. V lost 1 base and J lost 2, with 11 bases in between. Germline CDR1 and CDR2: SEHNR and FQNEAQ (reference sequence).

This clone was detected only once. The chain combines TRBV5-1 with TRBJ2-7; 8 nucleotides match TRBD1. V shed 3 bases and J 4 bases; nucleotides not matched to a gene: 12. The germline gives CDR1 SGHRS, CDR2 YFSETQ. The CDR3 is made up of 16 amino acids. The CDR3 DNA is TGCGCCAGCAGCTACTCAACCGGACAGGGCTCTTACGAGCAGTACTTC. It is translated as CASSYSTGQGSYEQYF.

The rearrangement uses TRBV6-5 and TRBJ1-1; no reliable D call. CDR3 size: 12 residues. V lost 1 base and J 4 bases, leaving 4 bases between the germline ends. The germline CDR1 and CDR2 sequences are MNHEY and SVGAGI. In nucleotides, the CDR3 is TGTGCCAGCAGTTACTTGGGCACTGAAGCTTTCTTT. Its protein is CASSYLGTEAFF.

This clone appeared once. V and J are TRBV2 and TRBJ2-1, with 10 bases aligning to TRBD2. V trimming: 2 bases; J trimming: 6 bases; junction bases outside the gene matches: 4. The CDR3 length is 15 residues. Germline V lookup: CDR1 SNHLY, CDR2 FYNNEI. CDR3 in DNA: TGTGCCAGCAGTGAAAGCCTAGCGGGGGTCAATGAGCAGTTCTTC. Protein product: CASSESLAGVNEQFF.

This clone turned up a few times. The chain has TRBV1 and TRBJ2-7; the D call TRBD2 from the table was never checked on the DNA. TRBV1 is a pseudogene segment. This CDR3 has 16 residues. The CDR3 region has the DNA TGCACCAGCAGCCAAATAAAACTAGCGGGCCGAGACGAGCAGTACTTC. Amino acid sequence: CTSSQIKLAGRDEQYF.

The chain uses TRBV18 and TRBJ2-1, with D perhaps TRBD2 (7 bases). The V gene's germline CDR1 is KGHSH and CDR2 LQKENI. Trimming stripped 3 bases from V and 6 bases from J, with 12 bases between. There are 14 residues in the CDR3. The CDR3 here is CASSPGGGFNEQFF. In nucleotides, the CDR3 is TGTGCCAGCTCACCGGGAGGGGGGTTCAATGAGCAGTTCTTC.